The rows below give T cell receptor beta chains drawn from one sample of a study of shared clonotypes between healthy human individuals. The protocol was immunoSEQ multiplex PCR, while the TCRdb copy is restricted to in-frame clones and leaves out a portion. This table has 850,000 to 1,200,000 clones, 60% to 80% appearing once. The sequenced material came from memory CD4+ T cells sorted from blood. The source of these receptors is a young man in good health. Both conserved end residues are part of each CDR3. D genes are given only for firm matches. Where a row states a size, it is once, few, many or the class of an expanded clone; other rows omit it.

V	D	J	size	DNA	CDR3
TRBV11-2	.	TRBJ2-3	.	TGTGCCAGCAGCTTAATGCCGACAGATACGCAGTATTTT	CASSLMPTDTQYF
TRBV30	TRBD1	TRBJ2-7	.	TGTGCCTGGAGCCGGGACAGCGTTTCGGAGCAGTACTTC	CAWSRDSVSEQYF
TRBV6-6	TRBD1	TRBJ2-2	many	TGTGCCAGCACCGAAAGGGACAGGGGGTCCCGGGAGCTGTTTTTT	CASTERDRGSRELFF
TRBV7-6	.	TRBJ2-3	.	TGTGCCAGCAGACCAGGTCCCCCGAGGGCAGATACGCAGTATTTT	CASRPGPPRADTQYF
TRBV27	TRBD2	TRBJ2-5	.	TGTGCCTCGGGAGGTCCTCCTCGAGAGACCCAGTACTTC	CASGGPPRETQYF
TRBV28	.	TRBJ2-7	.	TGTGCCAGCGGGGGGGACATTCCCTACGAGCAGTACTTC	CASGGDIPYEQYF
TRBV7-2	.	TRBJ2-7	.	TGTGCCAGCAGCTTAGTTTTTGGCAGGGGCAGCTACGAGCAGTACTTC	CASSLVFGRGSYEQYF
TRBV6-4	.	TRBJ2-1	.	TGTGCCAGCAGTGACTCAGCGTGGCCTAATGAGCAGTTCTTC	CASSDSAWPNEQFF
TRBV6-1	.	TRBJ1-4	.	TGTGCCAGCAGTGAGGGCCGGGTCCGTAATAATGAAAAACTGTTTTTT	CASSEGRVRNNEKLFF
TRBV13	.	TRBJ1-2	once	TGTGCCAGCAGCCCCTACGGTGACAAAATGGGCTATGGCTACACCTTC	CASSPYGDKMGYGYTF
TRBV6-1	.	TRBJ1-1	.	TGTGCCAGCAGTTTTTCATGGGGTATGAACACTGAAGCTTTCTTT	CASSFSWGMNTEAFF
TRBV29-1	.	TRBJ1-4	.	TGCAGCGTTGCCCTGATGGGCCCGATAGGCGAAAAACTGTTTTTT	CSVALMGPIGEKLFF
TRBV5-1	TRBD1	TRBJ2-1	.	TGCGCCAGCAGCCGACAGGGGTCCTACAATGAGCAGTTCTTC	CASSRQGSYNEQFF
TRBV19	.	TRBJ1-2	.	TGTGCCAGTAGTAAGAGGGGACCGAGTAACTATGGCTACACCTTC	CASSKRGPSNYGYTF
TRBV7-2	TRBD1	TRBJ1-6	.	TGTGCCAGCAGCCCTGGGACAGGCGGCCTTGTATCACCCCTCCACTTT	CASSPGTGGLVSPLHF
TRBV2	.	TRBJ1-6	few	TGTGCCAGCAGTGAAGTGGAGGGCTCGGTTTCACCCCTCCACTTT	CASSEVEGSVSPLHF
TRBV9	.	TRBJ1-6	.	TGTGCCAGCAGTTTTGCAGGGGATAGTCATAATTCACCCCTCCACTTT	CASSFAGDSHNSPLHF
TRBV15	.	TRBJ1-5	few	TGTGCCACCAGCATTCACAGGGTTTTGACTCAGCCCCAGCATTTT	CATSIHRVLTQPQHF
TRBV5-1	.	TRBJ1-6	.	TGCGCCAGCAGCTCGACCCATGACTATAATTCACCCCTCCACTTT	CASSSTHDYNSPLHF
TRBV6-1	.	TRBJ1-4	.	TGTGCCATTTCCGACGGGGTACGTGAAAAACTGTTTTTT	CAISDGVREKLFF
TRBV25-1	.	TRBJ2-7	.	TGTGCCAGCAGTCCAGGGGGGGGGATCTACGAGCAGTACTTC	CASSPGGGIYEQYF
TRBV30	TRBD2	TRBJ2-1	once	TGTGCCTGGAGAGCTCCCGGGCTAGCGGGAGGACACAATGAGCAGTTCTTC	CAWRAPGLAGGHNEQFF
TRBV7-6	.	TRBJ2-1	.	TGTGCCAGCAGCTCATACAAGGCCAATGAGCAGTTCTTC	CASSSYKANEQFF
TRBV11-2	.	TRBJ2-3	.	TGTGCCAGCAGCGTAAGGCGGTCCGATACGCAGTATTTT	CASSVRRSDTQYF
TRBV5-1	TRBD1	TRBJ1-1	.	TGCGCCAGCAGCGCTGACAGGGGTGGGACTGAAGCTTTCTTT	CASSADRGGTEAFF
TRBV28	TRBD1	TRBJ1-5	.	TGTGCCAGCAGTTTAAGTTCAGGGGGCGGTCAGCCCCAGCATTTT	CASSLSSGGGQPQHF
TRBV30	.	TRBJ1-5	.	TGTGCCTGGAGCGCCGACAGAGGCAATCAGCCCCAGCATTTT	CAWSADRGNQPQHF
TRBV6-1	.	TRBJ2-5	few	TGTGCCAGCAGTGAAGTAAAACTAGGAGAGACCCAGTACTTC	CASSEVKLGETQYF
TRBV28	TRBD1	TRBJ1-3	.	TGTGCCAGCAGGGAGACAGGGACTGGAAACACCATATATTTT	CASRETGTGNTIYF
TRBV19	.	TRBJ2-1	.	TGTGCCAGTAGTATACAGGGGGGGAATGAGCAGTTCTTC	CASSIQGGNEQFF
TRBV5-1	.	TRBJ2-7	.	TGCGCCAGCAGCCCCTCCTTAATTGGTGCCTACGAGCAGTACTTC	CASSPSLIGAYEQYF
TRBV19	.	TRBJ2-3	.	TGTGCCAGTAGTACACAACGGGGGGATACGCAGTATTTT	CASSTQRGDTQYF
TRBV14	.	TRBJ1-1	.	TGTGCCAGCAGCCAAGGCCTCCTTTCGGTCACTGAAGCTTTCTTT	CASSQGLLSVTEAFF
TRBV28	.	TRBJ1-5	.	TGTGCCAGCAGTTCCATCCCGGGGAGCAATCAGCCCCAGCATTTT	CASSSIPGSNQPQHF
TRBV5-1	.	TRBJ2-7	few	TGCGCCAGCAGCTTAACCAGGAACGCCGGGACGGGGGAGCAGTACTTC	CASSLTRNAGTGEQYF
TRBV6-5	TRBD1	TRBJ1-5	.	TGTGCCAGCCGGGACAGTAATCAGCCCCAGCATTTT	CASRDSNQPQHF
TRBV14	.	TRBJ2-7	many	TGTGCCAGCAGCCAAGATTGGGCAGGGCCTCAAAGCTTC	CASSQDWAGPQSF